The clone carrying this TCR beta chain was observed once. Antigen unknown. This record belongs to a study of vaccination and CD4 T cells after COVID-19. For the study at large: The peptides that stimulated the cells were overlapping spike peptides from SARS-CoV-2, HCoV-NL63, HCoV-OC43 and HCoV-229E.

Treatment denoted: approximately 9-day PBMC culture with coronavirus spike peptide pools or control peptides (ViraFEST assay). With the Oncomine TCR Beta short-read assay, DNA from cultured CD4+ T cells was sequenced. TCRdb re-called the PCR reads with MiXCR, one entry per CDR3 protein. In the table there are some 15,000 distinct CDR3 sequences, 60% to 75% of which are singletons. J was trimmed by 3 bases and V by 0 bases; bases with no gene match: 6. CDR1 is LNHNV and CDR2 is YYDKDF in the germline V gene (reference sequence). This CDR3 has 18 residues. The clonotype was recovered from a human donor who had recovered from COVID-19. The sample consisted of CD4+ T cells from blood, cultured in vitro. J is TRBJ2-3 and V is TRBV15; TRBD2 matches 13 bases. CDR3 sequence (DNA): TGTGCCACCAGCAGAGATGGGGGACTAGCGGGGCGTACAGATACGCAGTATTTT. It codes for CATSRDGGLAGRTDTQYF.